These T cell receptor beta chains were read from a single sample in a study of blood T cells in healthy people across ages. TCRdb analysed the 5' RACE reads with MiXCR anew, one entry per CDR3 protein. The table includes roughly 800,000 distinct CDR3 sequences, 58% detected once. Source material: blood. Receptor source: a man aged 25-45 years in good health. CDR3s include the opening cysteine and the closing phenylalanine or tryptophan. D genes are given only for firm matches. Size is stated for part of the rows, as once, few or many counts, or as a class when the clone is expanded.

CDR3 protein: CSATEVDGYEQYF; CDR3 DNA: TGCAGTGCTACAGAAGTAGACGGATACGAGCAGTACTTC; V gene: TRBV20-1; clone size: .; D gene: .; J gene: TRBJ2-7
CDR3 protein: CSARDLRGDDEQYF; CDR3 DNA: TGCAGTGCTAGAGATTTACGGGGTGACGACGAGCAGTACTTC; V gene: TRBV20-1; clone size: .; D gene: .; J gene: TRBJ2-7
CDR3 protein: CASSSGQLYNEQFF; CDR3 DNA: TGTGCCAGCAGCTCGGGACAGCTTTACAATGAGCAGTTCTTC; V gene: TRBV7-2; clone size: .; D gene: TRBD1; J gene: TRBJ2-1
CDR3 protein: CASSRSSGSSYNEQFF; CDR3 DNA: TGCGCCAGCAGCCGCTCTAGCGGAAGCTCCTACAATGAGCAGTTCTTC; V gene: TRBV5-1; clone size: .; D gene: TRBD2; J gene: TRBJ2-1
CDR3 protein: CASSQTTGDGGETQYF; CDR3 DNA: TGTGCCAGCAGTCAGACTACGGGGGATGGAGGAGAGACCCAGTACTTC; V gene: TRBV6-5; clone size: .; D gene: .; J gene: TRBJ2-5
CDR3 protein: CASSGREQFF; CDR3 DNA: TGTGCCAGCAGCGGGCGTGAGCAGTTCTTC; V gene: TRBV9; clone size: .; D gene: .; J gene: TRBJ2-1
CDR3 protein: CSVEAGQGGVYEQYF; CDR3 DNA: TGCAGCGTTGAAGCCGGGCAGGGAGGAGTCTACGAGCAGTACTTC; V gene: TRBV29-1; clone size: .; D gene: .; J gene: TRBJ2-7
CDR3 protein: CAGSLDVVLAGETQYF; CDR3 DNA: TGTGCCGGCAGCTTAGATGTTGTGCTAGCGGGGGAGACCCAGTACTTC; V gene: TRBV7-2; clone size: .; D gene: TRBD2; J gene: TRBJ2-5
CDR3 protein: CASSRPTGSDGYTF; CDR3 DNA: TGCGCCAGCAGCCGCCCGACAGGGTCGGATGGCTACACCTTC; V gene: TRBV4-1; clone size: .; D gene: TRBD1; J gene: TRBJ1-2
CDR3 protein: CATRTLGYEQYF; CDR3 DNA: TGTGCCACCCGGACATTAGGCTACGAGCAGTACTTC; V gene: TRBV10-3; clone size: .; D gene: .; J gene: TRBJ2-7
CDR3 protein: CSARDPRTTDTGELFF; CDR3 DNA: TGCAGTGCTAGAGATCCGAGGACTACTGACACCGGGGAGCTGTTTTTT; V gene: TRBV20-1; clone size: .; D gene: .; J gene: TRBJ2-2
CDR3 protein: CSASGEREQYF; CDR3 DNA: TGCAGTGCTTCAGGGGAAAGGGAGCAGTACTTC; V gene: TRBV20-1; clone size: .; D gene: .; J gene: TRBJ2-7
CDR3 protein: CASSEYSGRARGQHF; CDR3 DNA: TGTGCCAGCAGCGAATACAGCGGCCGCGCGCGGGGCCAGCATTTT; V gene: TRBV7-2; clone size: .; D gene: .; J gene: TRBJ1-5
CDR3 protein: CASSQARGRGTDTQYF; CDR3 DNA: TGCGCCAGCAGCCAAGCTCGTGGGAGAGGCACAGATACGCAGTATTTT; V gene: TRBV4-3; clone size: few; D gene: .; J gene: TRBJ2-3
CDR3 protein: CASSTQGPGELFF; CDR3 DNA: TGTGCCAGCAGCACCCAGGGGCCCGGGGAGCTGTTTTTT; V gene: TRBV13; clone size: .; D gene: .; J gene: TRBJ2-2